The source of this T cell receptor beta chain is a study of beta chain features in type 1 diabetes. Study information: Cell yields, age and gender were similar between patients and healthy donors.

A few counts support this clone. The CDR3 loop spans 19 amino acids. Per germline, CDR1 SGHDT and CDR2 YYEEEE. Unmatched junction bases numbered 8, after V lost 1 base and J lost 0 bases. One heparinised draw of blood, averaging about 110 mL, came from each donor. Purity exceeded 95% in all sorted populations. Expressed TCRB transcripts got sequenced, as all isolated RNA was reverse transcribed. The table came from immunoSEQ multiplex PCR; TCRdb's copy has only in-frame clones and leaves some out. This table has under 250,000 clones, roughly 14% appearing once. Sequenced: naive CD4+ T cells from blood. V gene TRBV5-6 combines with J gene TRBJ1-6; 9 nucleotides agree with TRBD1. The clonotype comes from a middle-aged woman in good health. Here the CDR3 DNA reads TGTGCCAGCAGCTTGACCGGGACAGGGATGAGCTCCTATAATTCACCCCTCCACTTT. It encodes CASSLTGTGMSSYNSPLHF.